A selection of T cell receptor beta chains follows, all from one sample in a study of identical twins' blood T cells. In TCRdb, the 5' RACE reads were re-called with MiXCR into one record per CDR3 protein. The sample consists of roughly 340,000 distinct CDR3 sequences, 28% of them appearing once. The source material was PBMCs. The receptors come from a woman aged 18-49 years in good health. The CDR3 runs from the conserved cysteine through the conserved F or W. The D gene is left open where the match is weak. The size field is filled for only some rows; it gives once, few, many or a size class.

CDR3nt,CDR3aa,d_gene,abundance,j_gene,v_gene
TGCGCCAGCTCTCTTTCAACACAGGGGACCTCCTACGAGCAGTACTTC,CASSLSTQGTSYEQYF,TRBD1,few,TRBJ2-7,TRBV5-1
TGTGCCAGTAGCCCGGGACAGAGAGCTTTCTTT,CASSPGQRAFF,TRBD1,few,TRBJ1-1,TRBV19
TGCAGCGTGAGTAGCAGGGGGGCTGAAGCTTTCTTT,CSVSSRGAEAFF,TRBD1,few,TRBJ1-1,TRBV29-1
TGTGCCAGCGGTCCGGGACACCGGAACACTGAAGCTTTCTTT,CASGPGHRNTEAFF,NA,NA,TRBJ1-1,TRBV2
TGTGCCAGCAGGGACCCCGGCCCCTATGGCTACACCTTC,CASRDPGPYGYTF,NA,NA,TRBJ1-2,TRBV9
TGTGCCAGCACCCGGACAGGGGGCAGTGGCTACACCTTC,CASTRTGGSGYTF,TRBD1,NA,TRBJ1-2,TRBV6-1
TGTGCCAGCAGTTATGGCAACACAGATACGCAGTATTTT,CASSYGNTDTQYF,NA,many,TRBJ2-3,TRBV6-6
TGCAGCGTCCCGACAGGGTACGACTATGGCTACACCTTC,CSVPTGYDYGYTF,TRBD1,NA,TRBJ1-2,TRBV29-1
TGTGCCAGCAGCCCATCCTACGAGCAGTACTTC,CASSPSYEQYF,NA,many,TRBJ2-7,TRBV12-3/TRBV12-4
TGTGCCAGCAGCCTAACGAGTGTGGGTGAGCAGTTCTTC,CASSLTSVGEQFF,NA,NA,TRBJ2-1,TRBV14
TGCGCCAGCAGCTACGCTAGAACAAGCAAAAACATTCAGTACTTC,CASSYARTSKNIQYF,NA,few,TRBJ2-4,TRBV5-1
TGCGCCAGCAGCGAACAGACCGGGGCAGGGAAGGGAAACATTCAGTACTTC,CASSEQTGAGKGNIQYF,NA,NA,TRBJ2-4,TRBV5-1
TGTGCCAGCAGCACTCCGGCTCTCGGTGGATCACCCCTCCACTTT,CASSTPALGGSPLHF,NA,NA,TRBJ1-6,TRBV7-9
TGTGCCAGCAGAGAGGATCTAGAATACACCGGGGAGCTGTTTTTT,CASREDLEYTGELFF,NA,few,TRBJ2-2,TRBV9
TGTGCCAGCAGCCAGACAGGGCAGAGCAATCAGCCCCAGCATTTT,CASSQTGQSNQPQHF,TRBD1,NA,TRBJ1-5,TRBV3-1
TGCGCCAGCAGCTTGGACGGGAATAGAGGAAAACTGTTTTTT,CASSLDGNRGKLFF,NA,few,TRBJ1-4,TRBV5-1
TGTGCCAGCAGCCTCAGGGGTTCTGAAGCTTTCTTT,CASSLRGSEAFF,NA,many,TRBJ1-1,TRBV6-5
TGCAGTGTTCGCGGGCGTTACAATGAGCAGCTCTTC,CSVRGRYNEQLF,NA,NA,TRBJ2-1,TRBV20-1
TGCAGTGCATACCGGGGCAGTGGAAACACCATATATTTT,CSAYRGSGNTIYF,NA,few,TRBJ1-3,TRBV20-1